Each of the 31 T cell receptor beta chains below was sequenced from the same sample in a study of neurological immune-mediated disorders. Each CDR3 protein gets one entry after TCRdb re-called the 5' RACE reads with MiXCR. The data hold approximately 41,000 distinct CDR3 sequences, with 2.5% observed a single time. Material for sequencing was PBMCs. The origin of the receptors is a man in his thirties or forties with multiple sclerosis.

This clonotype appeared many times. CDR3 sequence (DNA): TGTGCCAGCAGCTTAGTCTTGACTAGCTCTTCGGATGAGCAGTTCTTC. Translating it yields CASSLVLTSSSDEQFF. The chain joins TRBV7-8 to TRBJ2-1; 7 bases map to TRBD2. V gave up 1 base and J gave up 8 bases; unmatched junction bases: 11. The germline V gene has CDR1 SGHVS and CDR2 FQNEAQ. This CDR3 is 16 amino acids long.

This clonotype was counted a few times. The V call is TRBV20-1, the J call TRBJ1-2; 7 nucleotides agree with TRBD1. The CDR3 runs 15 residues. The germline V gene has CDR1 DFQATT and CDR2 SNEGSKA (reference sequence). V lost 2 bases and J lost 7; bases outside the gene matches: 13. Here the CDR3 DNA reads TGCAGTGCTAGATCGGTCACAGGGGAAGGGAGTGGCTACACCTTC. This encodes CSARSVTGEGSGYTF.

This clonotype has a count of ten or more. Here the CDR3 reads CSARDPGLAETGELFF. The CDR3 bases are TGCAGTGCTAGAGATCCTGGACTAGCGGAAACCGGGGAGCTGTTTTTT. This rearrangement joins TRBV20-1 to TRBJ2-2; 10 nucleotides align to TRBD2. With 0 bases clipped from V and 5 bases from J, the junction kept 6 bases outside the gene matches. The CDR3 length is 16 residues. Germline values: CDR1 DFQATT, CDR2 SNEGSKA (reference sequence).

This clonotype was seen repeatedly, ten times or more. This chain connects TRBV5-1 to TRBJ1-1; possible D gene TRBD1, 5 bases. The CDR3 contains 16 residues. Germline V lookup: CDR1 SGHRS, CDR2 YFSETQ. V lost 1 base, J lost 1 base, and 14 bases lay in between. The CDR3 is CASSLRGVPGNTEAFF. CDR3 nucleotide sequence: TGCGCCAGCAGCTTGCGGGGGGTCCCCGGGAACACTGAAGCTTTCTTT. Full variable domain (rest looked up from reference TRBV5-1 and TRBJ1-1): KAGVTQTPRYLIKTRGQQVTLSCSPISGHRSVSWYQQTPGQGLQFLFEYFSETQRNKGNFPGRFSGRQFSNSRSEMNVSTLELGDSALYLCASSLRGVPGNTEAFFGQGTRLTVV.

This clonotype was detected many times. The chain joins TRBV5-5 to TRBJ2-3; D ambiguous. Germline V lookup: CDR1 SGHKS, CDR2 YYEKEE (reference sequence). This CDR3 is built from 13 residues. V lost 6 bases, J lost 1 base, and 9 bases lay in between. This CDR3 is CASTSWGTDTQYF. The CDR3 bases are TGTGCCAGCACCTCGTGGGGCACAGATACGCAGTATTTT. The entire variable domain, with the rest obtained from reference TRBV5-5 and TRBJ2-3, is as follows: DAGVTQSPTHLIKTRGQQVTLRCSPISGHKSVSWYQQVLGQGPQFIFQYYEKEERGRGNFPDRFSARQFPNYSSELNVNALLLGDSALYLCASTSWGTDTQYFGPGTRLTVL.

The sample holds many counts of this clonotype. The chain carries TRBV28 and TRBJ2-7, with 12 nucleotides matching TRBD2. The V and J ends lost 3 bases and 4 bases, in that order; junction bases with no gene match: 4. Germline-derived CDR1 and CDR2 are MDHEN and SYDVKM. The CDR3 length is 15 residues. In DNA, the CDR3 is TGTGCCAGCAGTTTGGTGACTAGCGGGAGTTACGAGCAGTACTTC. It encodes CASSLVTSGSYEQYF. The variable domain in full, with the rest retrieved from reference TRBV28 and TRBJ2-7, is DVKVTQSSRYLVKRTGEKVFLECVQDMDHENMFWYRQDPGLGLRLIYFSYDVKMKEKGDIPEGYSVSREKKERFSLILESASTNQTSMYLCASSLVTSGSYEQYFGPGTRLTVT.

This clonotype has ten or more counts. The rearrangement links TRBV7-2 to TRBJ2-6; 9 positions match TRBD1. CDR3 length: 18 residues. V dropped 5 bases and J dropped 2; count of bases not matched to a gene: 10. The germline V gene encodes CDR1 SGHTA and CDR2 FQGNSA. CDR3 amino acids: CASSDQTGGRTGANVLTF. As DNA, the CDR3 is TGTGCCAGCAGCGATCAGACAGGGGGAAGGACTGGGGCCAACGTCCTGACTTTC. Full variable domain (outside the CDR3, taken from reference TRBV7-2 and TRBJ2-6): GAGVSQSPSNKVTEKGKDVELRCDPISGHTALYWYRQSLGQGLEFLIYFQGNSAPDKSGLPSDRFSAERTGGSVSTLTIQRTQQEDSAVYLCASSDQTGGRTGANVLTFGAGSRLTVL.

This clonotype was detected ten times or more. The chain links TRBV4-3 to TRBJ2-1, with no clear D. CDR3 size: 14 residues. Trimming cost V 0 bases and J 5 bases, with 8 bases left between them. Germline assignment: CDR1 LGHNA and CDR2 YSLEER. The CDR3, as DNA: TGCGCCAGCAGCCAAGATAACCCTCACAATGAGCAGTTCTTC. Translated, it gives CASSQDNPHNEQFF.

This clonotype was picked up many times. This chain connects TRBV20-1 to TRBJ2-2; 8 bases are shared with TRBD2. The V gene end was trimmed by 3 bases and the J gene end by 6 bases; junction bases not matched to a gene: 9. Germline CDR1 DFQATT, CDR2 SNEGSKA (reference sequence). This CDR3 is built from 15 residues. The CDR3 here is CSARAIAGPAGELFF. DNA for the CDR3: TGCAGTGCTAGGGCTATAGCGGGACCGGCCGGGGAGCTGTTTTTT.

This clonotype appeared many times. The rearrangement uses TRBV12-3 or TRBV12-4 and TRBJ2-1; weak D call: TRBD1 (6 bases). The CDR3 runs to 12 residues. V was pared by 7 bases and J by 7 bases, with 11 bases between. CDR3 nucleotide sequence: TGTGCCAGCAACGCCAGGGGAAATGAGCAGTTCTTC. Its translation is CASNARGNEQFF.

This clonotype was seen many times. This chain links TRBV5-5 with TRBJ1-2; 12 bases align to TRBD1. Trimming took 5 bases from V and 3 from J; bases not matched to a gene: 2. This CDR3 has 14 amino acids. CDR1 is SGHKS, CDR2 YYEKEE, per germline (reference sequence). CDR3 sequence: CASRRDRGHYGYTF. The CDR3 bases are TGTGCCAGCAGACGGGACAGGGGGCACTATGGCTACACCTTC.

This clonotype was recorded many times. V gene TRBV5-1 combines with J gene TRBJ2-5; D is possibly TRBD2 (5 bases). The CDR3 is made up of 16 amino acids. V was cut by 4 bases and J by 4 bases, with 20 bases left in between. Germline V gene sequence: CDR1 SGHRS, CDR2 YFSETQ. CDR3: CASSPELGRGRETQYF. Written as DNA, the CDR3 is TGCGCCAGCAGCCCGGAACTAGGGCGAGGTCGAGAGACCCAGTACTTC.

This clonotype was observed at least ten times. CDR3 sequence (DNA): TGTGCCAGCAGTTTAATTCGGGGCTCTCAGCCCCAGCATTTT. Its translation is CASSLIRGSQPQHF. The rearrangement joins TRBV28 to TRBJ1-5, with D perhaps matching TRBD1 (5 bases). The ends were cut back, 2 bases at V and 6 bases at J, with 11 bases in the middle. The CDR3 extends over 14 amino acids. The germline V gene has CDR1 MDHEN and CDR2 SYDVKM.

This clonotype was seen at least ten times. The V and J genes are TRBV12-3 or TRBV12-4 and TRBJ2-1; D perhaps matches TRBD1 (6 bases). There are 15 residues in the CDR3. The V end lost 7 bases, the J end lost 5 bases, and 18 bases lay between the germline ends. CDR3 loop: CASNPPGTNNNEQFF. The CDR3 nucleotides are TGTGCCAGCAACCCCCCCGGGACAAACAACAATGAGCAGTTCTTC.

This clonotype came up many times. The chain employs TRBV5-5 and TRBJ2-3, with D perhaps matching TRBD1 (5 bases). The germline CDR1 and CDR2 sequences are SGHKS and YYEKEE (reference sequence). This CDR3 has 18 residues. Trimming took 0 bases from V and 4 from J, leaving 21 bases between them. CDR3 sequence (DNA): TGTGCCAGCAGCTTGGTGGGGTCAGGGATCCGGTCATCAGATACGCAGTATTTT. Its translation: CASSLVGSGIRSSDTQYF.

This clonotype was seen repeatedly, ten times or more. The gene calls are TRBV20-1 and TRBJ2-3; no firm D call. Deletions cut 4 bases from V and 4 bases from J, with 9 bases between. The CDR3 consists of 12 residues. Per germline, CDR1 DFQATT and CDR2 SNEGSKA (reference sequence). This CDR3 reads CSATRMPDTQYF. CDR3 nucleotide sequence: TGCAGTGCTACCCGTATGCCAGATACGCAGTATTTT.

The rearrangement uses TRBV6-2 or TRBV6-3 and TRBJ1-3, with D possibly being TRBD1 (5 bases). V shed 7 bases and J shed 0 bases, with 16 bases lying between them. Germline-derived CDR1 and CDR2 are MNHEY and SVGEGT. CDR3 length: 16 amino acids. The chain's CDR3 is CASKTPGGSSGNTIYF. The CDR3, as DNA: TGTGCCAGCAAGACGCCCGGGGGGAGCTCTGGAAACACCATATATTTT.

This clonotype has at least ten counts. This chain joins TRBV11-2 and TRBJ1-1; D is uncertain. The germline V gene encodes CDR1 SGHAT and CDR2 FQNNGV. CDR3 length equals 13 residues. With 5 bases removed from V and 5 bases from J, the gap between germline ends came to 12 bases. The CDR3 protein is CASSPPTGTEAFF. Written as DNA, the CDR3 is TGTGCCAGCAGCCCGCCGACGGGGACTGAAGCTTTCTTT.

This clonotype was detected ten times or more. V is TRBV7-6 and J is TRBJ2-3; possibly TRBD2 for D (5 bases). CDR1 and CDR2 (germline): SGHVS, FNYEAQ. V lost 5 bases and J 6 bases, leaving 12 bases between the germline ends. The CDR3 totals 13 residues. This CDR3 is CASSLTRADTQYF. CDR3 nucleotide sequence: TGTGCCAGCAGCCTGACGAGGGCCGATACGCAGTATTTT.

This clonotype was found many times. The V gene is TRBV20-1, the J gene TRBJ2-5, with D perhaps matching TRBD2 (6 bases). CDR3 length: 15 amino acids. Germline V gene lookup returns CDR1 DFQATT and CDR2 SNEGSKA (reference sequence). V was trimmed by 5 bases and J by 0 bases, leaving 16 bases between them. This CDR3 reads CSAFWRTIHQETQYF. The CDR3 region has the DNA TGCAGTGCTTTCTGGCGGACTATCCACCAAGAGACCCAGTACTTC.

This clonotype has ten or more counts. The rearrangement joins TRBV29-1 to TRBJ1-1; D is unclear. V lost 7 bases and J 3 bases, leaving 9 bases between the germline ends. Germline V lookup: CDR1 SQVTM, CDR2 ANQGSEA. The CDR3 totals 11 residues. This CDR3 reads CSANGYTEAFF. CDR3 DNA sequence: TGCAGCGCGAATGGGTACACTGAAGCTTTCTTT. Full variable domain (remainder filled in from reference TRBV29-1 and TRBJ1-1): SAVISQKPSRDICQRGTSLTIQCQVDSQVTMMFWYRQQPGQSLTLIATANQGSEATYESGFVIDKFPISRPNLTFSTLTVSNMSPEDSSIYLCSANGYTEAFFGQGTRLTVV.

This clonotype was picked up many times. The CDR3 sequence: CSAWTRETQYF. In DNA, the CDR3 is TGCAGTGCTTGGACCCGAGAGACCCAGTACTTC. The chain carries TRBV20-1 and TRBJ2-5; no definite D call. Germline V gene lookup returns CDR1 DFQATT and CDR2 SNEGSKA (reference sequence). V was pared by 5 bases and J by 4 bases, with 8 bases between. The CDR3 has 11 amino acids.

This clonotype was seen repeatedly, ten times or more. The CDR3 is CSAEQGAKTYANTGELFF. CDR3 in DNA: TGCAGTGCTGAACAGGGGGCGAAAACCTACGCGAACACCGGGGAGCTGTTTTTT. The V and J genes are TRBV20-1 and TRBJ2-2, with TRBD1 matching 9 bases. The CDR3 has 18 residues. J gave up 0 bases and V 5 bases, and 13 bases lay outside the gene matches. Germline-derived CDR1 and CDR2 are DFQATT and SNEGSKA (reference sequence).

This clonotype was found many times. This chain connects TRBV9 to TRBJ2-1, with 14 nucleotides matching TRBD2. The CDR3 contains 17 residues. The V and J ends lost 2 bases and 9 bases, in that order; junction bases with no gene match: 10. CDR1 and CDR2 from the germline V gene are SGDLS and YYNGEE. This CDR3 is CASSVTAGTSGSLEQFF. The CDR3 region has the DNA TGTGCCAGCAGCGTCACCGCCGGGACTAGCGGGAGTCTTGAGCAGTTCTTC.

This clonotype occurred many times. J is TRBJ1-5 and V is TRBV27; the D is unclear. Germline CDR1 reads MNHEY; CDR2 reads SMNVEV (reference sequence). The CDR3 has 17 residues. V was cut by 4 bases and J by 2 bases, with 18 bases left in between. The CDR3 DNA reads as TGTGCCAGCAGTTCCGTCCGCGGTAGGGAACGCAATCAGCCCCAGCATTTT. This gives the protein CASSSVRGRERNQPQHF.

In this sample, this clonotype turned up a few times. A much larger clone sits a single nucleotide away, making a read error possible. This chain joins TRBV2 and TRBJ1-5, with TRBD1 matching over 7 bases. Germline values: CDR1 SNHLY, CDR2 FYNNEI. This CDR3 has 13 amino acids. CDR3 residues: CASEGQLNQHQHF. The CDR3 DNA reads TGTGCCAGCGAGGGACAGTTAAATCAGCACCAGCATTTT. Looking up the rest from reference TRBV2 and TRBJ1-5 gives the full variable domain: EPEVTQTPSHQVTQMGQEVILRCVPISNHLYFYWYRQILGQKVEFLVSFYNNEISEKSEIFDDQFSVERPDGSNFTLKIRSTKLEDSAMYFCASEGQLNQHQHFGDGTRLSIL.

The V call is TRBV5-6, the J call TRBJ2-1; D tentatively reads TRBD1 or TRBD2 (5 bases each). The CDR3 is 15 amino acids. V lost 4 bases and J 3 bases, leaving 14 bases between the germline ends. CDR1 SGHDT and CDR2 YYEEEE come from the germline V gene. The CDR3 loop is CASSQTDGGYNEQFF. The CDR3 nucleotides read TGTGCCAGCAGCCAAACAGATGGGGGCTACAATGAGCAGTTCTTC.

The table lists this clonotype with many counts. The chain carries TRBV12-3 or TRBV12-4 and TRBJ2-1, with 7 nucleotides matching TRBD2. The CDR3 extends over 15 amino acids. With 6 bases clipped from V and 0 bases from J, the junction kept 5 bases outside the gene matches. DNA for the CDR3: TGTGCCAGCAGCCGGACTAGTAGCTCCTACAATGAGCAGTTCTTC. It is translated as CASSRTSSSYNEQFF.

The sample holds a few counts of this clonotype. A clone one base away is much larger, so this may be a read error. The chain recombines TRBV5-1 with TRBJ2-7, with D perhaps TRBD2 (5 bases). CDR1 is SGHRS, CDR2 YFSETQ, per germline. With 4 bases removed from V and 1 base from J, the gap between germline ends came to 15 bases. This CDR3 region has 15 residues. The CDR3 nucleotides read TGCGCCAGCAGCGTGCCGGGAAAGGTATCCTACGAGCAGTACTTC. This encodes CASSVPGKVSYEQYF. Based on the CDR3 plus reference TRBV5-1 and TRBJ2-7, the full variable domain is KAGVTQTPRYLIKTRGQQVTLSCSPISGHRSVSWYQQTPGQGLQFLFEYFSETQRNKGNFPGRFSGRQFSNSRSEMNVSTLELGDSALYLCASSVPGKVSYEQYFGPGTRLTVT.

This clonotype has ten or more counts. CDR3 sequence reads: CASSRGSTGELFF. In DNA, the CDR3 is TGTGCCAGCAGTCGGGGGTCCACCGGGGAGCTGTTTTTT. This sequence joins TRBV12-3 or TRBV12-4 and TRBJ2-2; perhaps TRBD2 as D (6 bases). The V end lost 5 bases, the J end lost 4 bases, and 8 bases lay between the germline ends. This CDR3 has 13 amino acids.

At least ten counts were recorded for this clonotype. This chain links TRBV5-1 with TRBJ2-1, with a possible D match to TRBD2 (5 bases). From germline, CDR1 is SGHRS and CDR2 YFSETQ. This CDR3 comprises 17 residues. V dropped 4 bases and J dropped 5 bases, with 22 bases sitting between them. DNA for the CDR3: TGCGCCAGCAGCCCCGTTGAGTCTAGCTTGGGGAACAATGAGCAGTTCTTC. Protein: CASSPVESSLGNNEQFF.